This record covers a single T cell receptor (beta chain). Its antigen is currently unknown. 13 Jbeta primers and 60 Vbeta primers were used for the PCR. Assay: immunoSEQ multiplex PCR; the TCRdb copy retains only in-frame clones and omits some. The specimen's table records some 150,000 clones. The sample belongs to a study of cytomegalovirus exposure and HLA in healthy donors. Points from the study as a whole: Cytomegalovirus association was listed for approximately 150 TCR beta chains. Immune exposure was documented only through CMV serostatus. Later on, an analysis showed TCR association rates differing by HLA locus, with DRB1 the most and HLA-C the fewest.

The CDR3 length is 14 residues. Looked up from germline, CDR1 is MNHEY and CDR2 is SVGAGI. The V segment lost 8 bases and the J segment 7 bases; nucleotides outside the gene matches: 10. The chain recombines TRBV6-5 with TRBJ2-2, with TRBD2 identical over 7 bases. The receptor was derived from a woman between 18 and 30 years old in good health and CMV-seropositive. Sequenced input: PBMCs. The DNA for the CDR3 is TGTGCCAGCCTGGGGCGGGAGCGGGGCGGGGAGCTGTTTTTT. Translation gives CASLGRERGGELFF.